The source of this T cell receptor beta chain is a study of blood T cell repertoires in COVID-19. The protocol was immunoSEQ multiplex PCR, while the TCRdb copy is restricted to in-frame clones and leaves out a portion. The sample lists 310,000 or so clones; around 84% were seen once. CDR3 length: 11 amino acids. V lost 2 bases and J 7 bases, leaving 8 bases between the germline ends. Germline CDR1 DFQATT, CDR2 SNEGSKA (reference sequence). The sample consisted of peripheral blood. This chain links TRBV20-1 with TRBJ2-5; D not certain. This TCR came from a man between 65 and 85 years old with acute or convalescent COVID-19. The CDR3 sequence: CSARSSGTQYF. CDR3 bases: TGCAGTGCTAGATCGTCGGGGACCCAGTACTTC.